This entry lists 21 T cell receptor beta chains sequenced from one sample in a study of CD8 T cells in Susac syndrome (dated 2019 in TCRdb). Libraries came from the immunoSEQ multiplex PCR assay. RNA was extracted using the RNeasy kit, and roughly 0.45 to 1 ug of the RNA was reverse transcribed with random hexamers. In TCRdb, the public reads were trimmed at Q25 with fastp and aligned with MiXCR, with productive beta chains retained. Rows are unified per CDR3 protein, each entry keeping the most common DNA and genes. The table for this sample lists about 190,000 distinct CDR3 sequences; over 85% of them were counted only once. Around 0.1% of the sample is taken by the ten largest. Sequencing was done on a sample of CD4+ T cells from PBMCs. All receptors derive from a human donor in good health.

The gene calls are TRBV2 and TRBJ2-4; unclear D gene. V lost 3 bases and J 7 bases, leaving 10 bases between the germline ends. CDR3 length equals 13 residues. The germline CDR1 and CDR2 sequences are SNHLY and FYNNEI. The CDR3 region has the DNA TGTGCCAGCAGTGAGAGCCTTGGGAACATTCAGTACTTC. This gives the protein CASSESLGNIQYF.

The chain combines TRBV27 with TRBJ2-7; D is perhaps TRBD1 or TRBD2 (7 bases each). CDR1 is MNHEY, CDR2 SMNVEV, per germline (reference sequence). This CDR3 is 15 amino acids long. The V gene lost 0 bases and the J gene lost 4 bases, with 13 bases spanning the gap. The CDR3 spells CASSLSWQGGYEQYF. CDR3 bases: TGTGCCAGCAGTTTATCGTGGCAGGGGGGGTACGAGCAGTACTTC.

Comments on this clonotype: Compared with germline, one end of the junction differs, possibly owing to a read error. The genes are TRBV2 and TRBJ2-7, with 7 bases matching TRBD1. Germline V gene lookup returns CDR1 SNHLY and CDR2 FYNNEI. CDR3 length: 14 residues. CDR3 in amino acids: CASREDRVTDEQYF. The DNA of the CDR3 is TGTGCCAGCAGGGAAGACAGGGTTACGGACGAGCAGTACTTC.

J is TRBJ1-1 and V is TRBV9; D gene ambiguous. CDR1 and CDR2 from the germline V gene are SGDLS and YYNGEE. There are 15 residues in the CDR3. The V gene lost 2 bases and the J gene lost 5 bases, with 16 bases spanning the gap. CDR3 sequence: CASSVEDARRTEAFF. DNA for the CDR3: TGTGCCAGCAGCGTTGAAGACGCCCGGCGGACTGAAGCTTTCTTT.

V is TRBV25-1 and J is TRBJ2-2; 9 bases line up with TRBD1. Losses at the gene ends were 5 bases for V and 5 bases for J; bases not matched to a gene: 6. The germline CDR1 and CDR2 sequences are MGHDK and SYGVNS. The CDR3 runs to 15 residues. The CDR3 is CASSSQTGGTGELFF. CDR3 DNA: TGTGCCAGCAGTTCACAGACAGGGGGGACCGGGGAGCTGTTTTTT.

The chain carries TRBV6-5 and TRBJ1-2; no clear D. Trimming stripped 0 bases from V and 6 bases from J, with 11 bases between. The CDR3 has 14 residues. The germline CDR1 and CDR2 sequences are MNHEY and SVGAGI. The CDR3 reads CASSYSFSGNGYTF. The CDR3 region has the DNA TGTGCCAGCAGTTACTCGTTTTCGGGGAATGGCTACACCTTC.

The chain carries TRBV3-1 and TRBJ2-1, with 8 bases identical to TRBD2. CDR1 LGHDT and CDR2 YNNKEL come from the germline V gene (reference sequence). The CDR3 consists of 17 residues. Trimming cost V 0 bases and J 4 bases; bases outside gene matches: 8. CDR3 loop: CASSQDRRGGNYNEQFF. Here the CDR3 DNA reads TGTGCCAGCAGCCAAGATAGACGGGGGGGTAATTACAATGAGCAGTTCTTC.

The chain carries TRBV5-1 and TRBJ2-5, with D perhaps matching TRBD1 (7 bases). V lost 4 bases, J lost 0 bases, and 16 bases lay in between. This CDR3 contains 16 residues. Germline CDR1 and CDR2: SGHRS and YFSETQ. The CDR3 DNA follows: TGCGCCAGCAGCGCGTTGACAGGGAGGTACCAAGAGACCCAGTACTTC. Translating it yields CASSALTGRYQETQYF.

The chain's CDR3 is CASRPTAGSSGNTIYF. The CDR3, as DNA: TGTGCCAGCAGGCCAACCGCGGGGAGCTCTGGAAACACCATATATTTT. The rearrangement links TRBV6-1 to TRBJ1-3; unclear D gene. CDR3 size: 16 residues. V was clipped by 6 bases and J by 0 bases, with 15 bases between them. Germline CDR1 MNHNS, CDR2 SASEGT.

This clonotype was found a few times. This chain links TRBV2 with TRBJ2-7, with 8 bases identical to TRBD1. V lost 5 bases and J lost 3; bases outside the gene matches: 3. This CDR3 has 13 residues. Germline values: CDR1 SNHLY, CDR2 FYNNEI. DNA of the CDR3: TGTGCCAGCAGTCGTACAGGGGGCTACGAGCAGTACGTC. It specifies CASSRTGGYEQYV.

V gene TRBV30 combines with J gene TRBJ2-3, with D tentatively TRBD2 (6 bases). V was cut by 5 bases and J by 1 base, with 16 bases left in between. Germline-derived CDR1 and CDR2 are GTSNPN and SVGIG (reference sequence). This CDR3 contains 15 residues. This chain's CDR3 is CAWERVSGRTDTQYF. CDR3 sequence (DNA): TGTGCCTGGGAAAGGGTTAGCGGCCGCACAGATACGCAGTATTTT.

The chain carries TRBV29-1 and TRBJ1-2; D gene unclear. The V end lost 7 bases, the J end lost 13 bases, and 25 bases lay between the germline ends. The germline V gene has CDR1 SQVTM and CDR2 ANQGSEA. The CDR3 totals 13 residues. DNA for the CDR3: TGCAGCGCCTTGGCACCAAGTTCCCCACCATCCACCTTC. This translates into CSALAPSSPPSTF.

The chain has TRBV20-1 and TRBJ2-3; the match to TRBD1 covers 7 bases. The CDR3 extends over 13 amino acids. CDR1 DFQATT and CDR2 SNEGSKA come from the germline V gene (reference sequence). V lost 2 bases and J lost 8; bases outside the gene matches: 7. The CDR3 region is CSARSTGASTQYF. The CDR3 nucleotides are TGCAGTGCTAGATCCACAGGGGCTTCTACGCAGTATTTT.

The chain recombines TRBV3-1 with TRBJ2-7, with D unresolved. The V gene lost 3 bases and the J gene lost 3 bases, with 6 bases spanning the gap. CDR3 size: 12 residues. The germline V gene has CDR1 LGHDT and CDR2 YNNKEL (reference sequence). CDR3 in amino acids: CASSHLGYEQYF. The CDR3 bases are TGTGCCAGCAGCCACCTAGGCTACGAGCAGTACTTC.

V usage is TRBV30 and J usage is TRBJ2-5, with TRBD2 as a possible D gene (6 bases). V was trimmed by 2 bases and J by 4 bases, leaving 11 bases between them. Germline V gene data show CDR1 as GTSNPN and CDR2 as SVGIG (reference sequence). The CDR3 is 13 amino acids. The CDR3 region is CAWSMRRGETQYF. In DNA form, the CDR3 reads TGTGCCTGGAGTATGAGGCGGGGAGAGACCCAGTACTTC.

V is TRBV7-9 and J is TRBJ1-4, with a weak D call TRBD1 (5 bases). The V end was cut by 6 bases, the J end by 6 bases, with 17 bases between. CDR1 and CDR2 from the germline V gene are SEHNR and FQNEAQ (reference sequence). The CDR3 totals 15 residues. The chain's CDR3 is CASSQGGAGDEKLFF. CDR3 DNA sequence: TGTGCCAGCAGTCAGGGAGGAGCCGGGGATGAAAAACTGTTTTTT.

The gene calls are TRBV15 and TRBJ2-5; TRBD1 agrees at 7 bases. The CDR3 is made up of 16 amino acids. Trimming took 0 bases from V and 6 from J; bases not matched to a gene: 10. The germline CDR1 and CDR2 sequences are LNHNV and YYDKDF (reference sequence). In nucleotides, the CDR3 is TGTGCCACCAGCAGAGAGAAGGGGGCGAGTTTGCAGACCCAGTACTTC. Amino acids: CATSREKGASLQTQYF.

The chain joins TRBV5-1 to TRBJ1-6; 7 bases are shared with TRBD1. V was clipped by 1 base and J by 7 bases; unmatched bases: 2. The CDR3 covers 14 residues. CDR1 SGHRS and CDR2 YFSETQ come from the germline V gene. CDR3 residues: CASSLKQGNSPLHF. CDR3 coding DNA: TGCGCCAGCAGCTTGAAACAGGGGAATTCACCCCTCCACTTT. The full variable domain, completed using reference TRBV5-1 and TRBJ1-6, is KAGVTQTPRYLIKTRGQQVTLSCSPISGHRSVSWYQQTPGQGLQFLFEYFSETQRNKGNFPGRFSGRQFSNSRSEMNVSTLELGDSALYLCASSLKQGNSPLHFGNGTRLTVT.

The V and J genes are TRBV29-1 and TRBJ2-1; 8 bases line up with TRBD1. The CDR3 extends over 14 amino acids. V lost 7 bases and J lost 1; bases outside the gene matches: 6. CDR1 is SQVTM and CDR2 is ANQGSEA in the germline V gene. The CDR3 is CSAETGVSYNEQFF. The CDR3 nucleotides read TGCAGCGCTGAGACAGGGGTGTCCTACAATGAGCAGTTCTTC.

A word on this clonotype: One end of the junction does not line up with germline, which may come from a read error. This rearrangement joins TRBV7-7 to TRBJ2-2; weak D call: TRBD2 (5 bases). Germline CDR1 is SSHAT and CDR2 is FNYEAQ (reference sequence). The CDR3 runs to 15 residues. The CDR3 DNA follows: TGTGCTAGCAGCTTAGCGTTGACGAACACCGGGGAGCTGTTTTTT. This encodes CASSLALTNTGELFF.

This clonotype showed up just a few times. This chain links TRBV7-9 with TRBJ2-7, with D tentatively TRBD1 (6 bases). This CDR3 has 14 residues. V was cut by 2 bases and J by 0 bases, with 8 bases left in between. CDR1 SEHNR and CDR2 FQNEAQ come from the germline V gene (reference sequence). The CDR3 bases are TGTGCCAGCAGCTTACGGGACACCTCCTACGAGCAGTACTTC. Its protein is CASSLRDTSYEQYF. Full variable domain (rest looked up from reference TRBV7-9 and TRBJ2-7): DTGVSQNPRHKITKRGQNVTFRCDPISEHNRLYWYRQTLGQGPEFLTYFQNEAQLEKSRLLSDRFSAERPKGSFSTLEIQRTEQGDSAMYLCASSLRDTSYEQYFGPGTRLTVT.